These 22 T cell receptor beta chains were all obtained from the same sample, sequenced in a study of T cell changes during pregnancy in multiple sclerosis. Assay used: immunoSEQ multiplex PCR; TCRdb lists only in-frame clones, some missing. The sample lists almost 65,000 clones; about 92% were seen once. This specimen was peripheral blood, taken in the first trimester of pregnancy. The receptors derive from a female donor with multiple sclerosis, enrolled in a pregnancy study.

The V gene is TRBV19, the J gene TRBJ1-2; 8 bases match TRBD1. The CDR3 is 15 residues long. Germline V gene sequence: CDR1 LNHDA, CDR2 SQIVND (reference sequence). The ends lost 8 bases at V and 3 bases at J; junction bases unmatched: 11. This CDR3 reads CASGKTGTGYYGYTF. The CDR3 DNA follows: TGTGCCAGTGGGAAGACAGGGACAGGATACTATGGCTACACCTTC.

The rearrangement joins TRBV9 to TRBJ2-7; 11 bases are a match to TRBD1. The germline gives CDR1 SGDLS, CDR2 YYNGEE. The length of the CDR3 is 14 residues. J gave up 2 bases and V 4 bases, and 2 bases lay outside the gene matches. The CDR3 loop is CASSPGQGAYEQYF. The CDR3 DNA follows: TGTGCCAGCAGCCCGGGACAGGGGGCCTACGAGCAGTACTTC.

The chain couples TRBV11-2 to TRBJ2-1; weak D call: TRBD2 (6 bases). This CDR3 is 16 amino acids long. Trimming cost V 4 bases and J 5 bases, with 18 bases left between them. Germline CDR1 reads SGHAT; CDR2 reads FQNNGV. CDR3 in DNA: TGTGCCAGCAGCTCACCCCGGGCTAGCGCAAACAATGAGCAGTTCTTC. Its protein product is CASSSPRASANNEQFF.

The chain couples TRBV4-1 to TRBJ1-1; D remains unclear. Germline CDR1 MGHRA, CDR2 YSYEKL. Trimming stripped 0 bases from V and 1 base from J, with 9 bases between. This CDR3 comprises 15 residues. The CDR3 nucleotides read TGCGCCAGCAGCCAAGAAAACACACGGAACACTGAAGCTTTCTTT. The encoded protein is CASSQENTRNTEAFF.

The chain combines TRBV18 with TRBJ2-6, with 12 nucleotides matching TRBD1. Germline CDR1 reads KGHSH; CDR2 reads LQKENI. V was pared by 5 bases and J by 4 bases, with 9 bases of the junction left unmatched. The CDR3 sequence is 18 residues long. The CDR3 loop is CASSSQGQGASGANVLTF. CDR3 nucleotide sequence: TGTGCCAGCTCATCGCAGGGACAGGGGGCATCAGGGGCCAACGTCCTGACTTTC.

This chain links TRBV5-1 with TRBJ2-5; 10 bases map to TRBD2. The V gene end was trimmed by 1 base and the J gene end by 5 bases; junction bases not matched to a gene: 5. The CDR3 has 15 residues. Germline V gives CDR1 SGHRS, CDR2 YFSETQ. CDR3 sequence reads: CASSLTAGGPETQYF. The CDR3 nucleotides are TGCGCCAGCAGCTTGACAGCGGGAGGGCCGGAGACCCAGTACTTC.

The rearrangement uses TRBV28 and TRBJ1-5; TRBD1 might be the D (6 bases). Germline V gene lookup returns CDR1 MDHEN and CDR2 SYDVKM. Trimming stripped 5 bases from V and 2 bases from J, with 13 bases between. This CDR3 contains 15 residues. CDR3 DNA sequence: TGTGCCAGCAGTCCTGCCGAGGGGGGCAATCAGCCCCAGCATTTT. Its translation: CASSPAEGGNQPQHF.

The CDR3 nucleotides are TGTGCCAGCAGTCTCGTCTCCGGGACAAGATCCTACGAGCAGTACTTC. Encoded protein: CASSLVSGTRSYEQYF. The J gene is TRBJ2-7, the V gene TRBV28, with a weak D call TRBD1 (6 bases). CDR1 and CDR2 from the germline V gene are MDHEN and SYDVKM. The ends were cut back, 5 bases at V and 1 base at J, with 18 bases in the middle. The CDR3 is 16 amino acids.

The chain uses TRBV7-9 and TRBJ2-1; D may be TRBD2 (5 bases). The V gene lost 1 base and the J gene lost 0 bases, with 7 bases spanning the gap. This CDR3 region has 15 residues. The germline V gene has CDR1 SEHNR and CDR2 FQNEAQ (reference sequence). CDR3 bases: TGTGCCAGCAGCTTAGTAAGCGGCTCCTACAATGAGCAGTTCTTC. This codes for CASSLVSGSYNEQFF.

This sequence joins TRBV6-1 and TRBJ1-1, with 7 bases fitting TRBD1. After removal of 1 base from V and 6 bases from J, the junction contained 11 bases not matched to a gene. The germline V gene has CDR1 MNHNS and CDR2 SASEGT. The CDR3 loop spans 16 amino acids. Here the CDR3 reads CASSEGTGYRTPEAFF. The CDR3 coding sequence is TGTGCCAGCAGTGAAGGGACAGGTTATCGGACCCCTGAAGCTTTCTTT.

This chain joins TRBV28 and TRBJ1-5, with a possible D match to TRBD1 (6 bases). The germline CDR1 and CDR2 sequences are MDHEN and SYDVKM. This CDR3 comprises 14 residues. The V and J ends lost 6 bases and 4 bases respectively, with 13 bases between them. This CDR3 is CASRWDITNQPQHF. In nucleotides, the CDR3 is TGTGCCAGCAGATGGGACATTACAAATCAGCCCCAGCATTTT.

The chain is built from TRBV7-3 and TRBJ2-7; TRBD2 matches 13 bases. The CDR3 covers 15 residues. J lost 2 bases, V lost 5 bases, and 3 bases had no gene match. The germline V gene encodes CDR1 SGHTA and CDR2 FQGTGA. The chain's CDR3 is CASSKGLAGTYEQYF. The CDR3 coding sequence is TGTGCCAGCAGCAAGGGACTAGCGGGAACCTACGAGCAGTACTTC.

The rearrangement joins TRBV13 to TRBJ2-3; 11 bases agree with TRBD2. Germline V lookup: CDR1 PRHDT, CDR2 FYEKMQ (reference sequence). The CDR3 consists of 16 residues. The ends lost 0 bases at V and 3 bases at J; junction bases unmatched: 2. The CDR3 nucleotides are TGTGCCAGCAGCTTAGGGCTAGCGGGAGGAACAGATACGCAGTATTTT. This sequence encodes CASSLGLAGGTDTQYF. The complete variable domain, with remaining parts taken from reference TRBV13 and TRBJ2-3, reads AAGVIQSPRHLIKEKRETATLKCYPIPRHDTVYWYQQGPGQDPQFLISFYEKMQSDKGSIPDRFSAQQFSDYHSELNMSSLELGDSALYFCASSLGLAGGTDTQYFGPGTRLTVL.

The chain carries TRBV18 and TRBJ2-1; D possibly corresponds to TRBD2 (6 bases). Germline assignment: CDR1 KGHSH and CDR2 LQKENI. The ends were cut back, 3 bases at V and 6 bases at J, with 18 bases in the middle. The CDR3 contains 16 residues. The CDR3 DNA sequence: TGTGCCAGCTCACCCGGGGGAGTAGCGTCCCTCAATGAGCAGTTCTTC. Protein: CASSPGGVASLNEQFF.

The CDR3 sequence is CASSFASGSSYEQYF. CDR3 in DNA: TGCGCCAGCAGCTTTGCTAGCGGGAGCTCCTACGAGCAGTACTTC. V is TRBV5-1 and J is TRBJ2-7; 10 nucleotides agree with TRBD2. CDR3 size: 15 residues. Per germline, CDR1 SGHRS and CDR2 YFSETQ. The V segment lost 2 bases and the J segment 0 bases; nucleotides outside the gene matches: 2.

The chain recombines TRBV6-4 with TRBJ2-7, with 10 bases that match TRBD1. Germline V gives CDR1 MRHNA, CDR2 SNTAGT. Trimming cost V 0 bases and J 2 bases; bases outside gene matches: 7. The CDR3 has 17 amino acids. CDR3 nucleotide sequence: TGTGCCAGCAGTGACTCGGGGGGACAGGGGAAAACCTACGAGCAGTACTTC. Translated, it gives CASSDSGGQGKTYEQYF.

The genes are TRBV15 and TRBJ2-1; the D is unclear. The CDR3 contains 16 residues. V lost 0 bases to trimming and J lost 3 bases, with 12 bases between them. CDR1 and CDR2 (germline): LNHNV, YYDKDF (reference sequence). The DNA of the CDR3 is TGTGCCACCAGCAGAGAGAGGCAGTCCCTCTACAATGAGCAGTTCTTC. It codes for CATSRERQSLYNEQFF.

V is TRBV28 and J is TRBJ1-2; D not resolved. The CDR3 length is 17 residues. Germline CDR1 MDHEN, CDR2 SYDVKM. V lost 6 bases, J lost 5 bases, and 25 bases lay in between. Here the CDR3 DNA reads TGTGCCAGCAGAGCAAAGGCGGGTTGGGCCCGCGGATATGGCTACACCTTC. Translation gives CASRAKAGWARGYGYTF.

The CDR3 DNA follows: TGTGCCAGCAGTTCTGACAGAAACTATGGCTACACCTTC. It yields the protein CASSSDRNYGYTF. The rearrangement uses TRBV14 and TRBJ1-2; a possible D gene is TRBD1 (5 bases). The CDR3 extends over 13 amino acids. V shed 6 bases and J shed 2 bases, with 10 bases lying between them. Germline CDR1 and CDR2: SGHDN and FVKESK.

The chain has TRBV5-1 and TRBJ2-7; 7 nucleotides match TRBD2. Germline V gene sequence: CDR1 SGHRS, CDR2 YFSETQ. Trimming removed 0 bases from V and 4 bases from J; junction bases left unmatched: 4. This CDR3 is built from 14 residues. Written as DNA, the CDR3 is TGCGCCAGCAGCTTGGTGGCTAGCGGTTACGAGCAGTACTTC. It is translated as CASSLVASGYEQYF.

The V and J genes are TRBV7-6 and TRBJ1-1, with D tentatively TRBD1 (5 bases). CDR1 is SGHVS and CDR2 is FNYEAQ in the germline V gene. The CDR3 contains 16 residues. The V end was cut by 3 bases, the J end by 3 bases, with 17 bases between. The chain's CDR3 is CASSFNQGRADTEAFF. CDR3 sequence (DNA): TGTGCCAGCAGCTTTAACCAAGGCAGGGCGGACACTGAAGCTTTCTTT.

V usage is TRBV6-1 and J usage is TRBJ2-2; 7 bases align to TRBD2. CDR3 size: 17 residues. The V segment lost 0 bases and the J segment 0 bases; nucleotides outside the gene matches: 4. Germline CDR1 and CDR2: MNHNS and SASEGT. The CDR3 loop is CASSEALLAANTGELFF. For the CDR3, the DNA is TGTGCCAGCAGTGAAGCGCTCCTAGCGGCGAACACCGGGGAGCTGTTTTTT.